The present entry profiles one T cell receptor (beta chain) with its context. Its matching antigen is unknown. The CDR3 contains 16 residues. V was clipped by 4 bases and J by 2 bases, with 15 bases between them. Germline assignment: CDR1 SGHNT and CDR2 YYREEE (reference sequence). PCR was performed using 60 Vbeta and 13 Jbeta primers. Assay used: immunoSEQ multiplex PCR; TCRdb lists only in-frame clones, some missing. The sample includes a few hundred thousand clones, approximately 90% of them seen just once. The source of the sample is a study of cytomegalovirus exposure and HLA in healthy donors. Study findings and constraints: Later on, an analysis found that several of the most significant clusters appeared to be linked to common viral pathogens, which included parvovirus B19. Most TCR sequences proved rare, with some public TCRs found in many donors. TCR beta sequences reportedly predicted the HLA-A and HLA-B alleles of most subjects accurately. High specificity and sensitivity for cytomegalovirus status were reported for the classifier.

V usage is TRBV5-4 and J usage is TRBJ2-2; D might be TRBD1 (7 bases). The specimen sequenced was PBMCs. The sequence was obtained from a woman between 18 and 29 years old in good health and CMV-seronegative. As DNA, the CDR3 is TGTGCCAGCAGCCCCGGGGGACAGATCAACACCGGGGAGCTGTTTTTT. Translation: CASSPGGQINTGELFF.